The 10 T cell receptor beta chains reported below all come from one sample, sequenced in a study of blood T cell repertoires in COVID-19. TCRdb's table, derived via immunoSEQ multiplex PCR, lists solely in-frame clones and lacks some. The table includes roughly 500,000 clones, roughly 90% detected once. Sequencing was carried out using PBMCs or T cells enriched from blood (not recorded which). The receptors come from a middle-aged woman who had recovered from COVID-19.

The J gene is TRBJ2-1, the V gene TRBV11-3, with TRBD2 identical over 9 bases. Germline CDR1 and CDR2: SGHNT and YENEEA. V was pared by 1 base and J by 8 bases, with 6 bases of the junction left unmatched. The CDR3 extends over 15 amino acids. This CDR3 reads CASSLGRQREDEQFF. The CDR3 nucleotides are TGTGCCAGCAGCTTAGGCCGCCAGCGGGAGGATGAGCAGTTCTTC.

The chain recombines TRBV27 with TRBJ1-6; TRBD1 matches 7 bases. The CDR3 has 16 amino acids. Trimming removed 3 bases from V and 6 bases from J; junction bases left unmatched: 8. Germline CDR1 is MNHEY and CDR2 is SMNVEV (reference sequence). The CDR3 sequence is CASSLLGTAINSPLHF. The CDR3 DNA follows: TGTGCCAGCAGTTTGCTTGGGACAGCGATTAATTCACCCCTCCACTTT.

Points on this clone: Additional DNA sequences in this sample encode the identical CDR3. V and J are TRBV5-6 and TRBJ1-3; D ambiguous. The CDR3 extends over 13 amino acids. Germline CDR1 reads SGHDT; CDR2 reads YYEEEE. The V end lost 0 bases, the J end lost 4 bases, and 5 bases lay between the germline ends. In DNA, the CDR3 is TGTGCCAGCAGCTTGGACAGCGGAAACACCATATATTTT. Protein sequence: CASSLDSGNTIYF.

The chain couples TRBV30 to TRBJ2-7; D remains unclear. Trimming stripped 0 bases from V and 3 bases from J, with 9 bases between. This CDR3 has 13 amino acids. The germline V gene has CDR1 GTSNPN and CDR2 SVGIG (reference sequence). The CDR3 reads CAWSVQELYEQYF. DNA for the CDR3: TGTGCCTGGAGTGTGCAGGAACTCTACGAGCAGTACTTC.

This clone came up many times. The CDR3 DNA reads as TGTGCCAGCATGGACCTAGGGAGTTATTCACCCCTCCACTTT. This gives the protein CASMDLGSYSPLHF. V is TRBV2 and J is TRBJ1-6; D remains ambiguous. V lost 7 bases, J lost 8 bases, and 15 bases lay in between. Germline assignment: CDR1 SNHLY and CDR2 FYNNEI. The length of the CDR3 is 14 residues.

This clone was found once. The J gene is TRBJ1-1, the V gene TRBV29-1, with a tentative D call TRBD1 (5 bases). Germline assignment: CDR1 SQVTM and CDR2 ANQGSEA. The CDR3 length is 13 residues. Trimming stripped 3 bases from V and 4 bases from J, with 12 bases between. CDR3 region: CSVEKGMGTEAFF. CDR3 nucleotides: TGCAGCGTTGAGAAGGGGATGGGCACTGAAGCTTTCTTT.

The V call is TRBV3-1 (or the pseudogene TRBV3-2), the J call TRBJ2-3; 12 nucleotides line up with TRBD2. From germline, CDR1 is LGHDT and CDR2 YNNKEL (reference sequence). CDR3 length: 18 amino acids. The J segment lost 4 bases and the V segment lost 4 bases, leaving 12 bases of the junction unmatched. The CDR3 DNA reads TGTGCCAGCAGCCCGCTTCGACCTAGCGGGAGGGATCCAGATACGCAGTATTTT. Translating gives CASSPLRPSGRDPDTQYF.

V gene TRBV15 combines with J gene TRBJ2-7; D possibly corresponds to TRBD2 (6 bases). V was shortened by 1 base and J by 3 bases, with 16 bases between the two germline ends. The germline V gene has CDR1 LNHNV and CDR2 YYDKDF (reference sequence). The CDR3 spans 16 residues. CDR3 residues: CATSRGGGAASYEQYF. The CDR3 DNA follows: TGTGCCACCAGCAGAGGGGGCGGGGCAGCGAGCTACGAGCAGTACTTC.

The chain recombines TRBV7-2 with TRBJ1-6; D remains unclear. Germline CDR1 reads SGHTA; CDR2 reads FQGNSA. V lost 1 base, J lost 4 bases, and 5 bases lay in between. The CDR3 sequence is 14 residues long. CDR3 DNA: TGTGCCAGCAGCTTAGTAGAGTATAATTCACCCCTCCACTTT. Its protein is CASSLVEYNSPLHF.

The V gene is TRBV11-3, the J gene TRBJ2-1, with D uncertain. V lost 2 bases and J lost 8, with 13 bases in between. Germline loops: CDR1 SGHNT, CDR2 YENEEA. CDR3 length equals 14 residues. In nucleotides, the CDR3 is TGTGCCAGCAGCTTATCCGCCTTCGGTGATGAGCAGTTCTTC. Residues: CASSLSAFGDEQFF. The complete variable domain, with remaining parts taken from reference TRBV11-3 and TRBJ2-1, reads EAGVVQSPRYKIIEKKQPVAFWCNPISGHNTLYWYLQNLGQGPELLIRYENEEAVDDSQLPKDRFSAERLKGVDSTLKIQPAELGDSAVYLCASSLSAFGDEQFFGPGTRLTVL.